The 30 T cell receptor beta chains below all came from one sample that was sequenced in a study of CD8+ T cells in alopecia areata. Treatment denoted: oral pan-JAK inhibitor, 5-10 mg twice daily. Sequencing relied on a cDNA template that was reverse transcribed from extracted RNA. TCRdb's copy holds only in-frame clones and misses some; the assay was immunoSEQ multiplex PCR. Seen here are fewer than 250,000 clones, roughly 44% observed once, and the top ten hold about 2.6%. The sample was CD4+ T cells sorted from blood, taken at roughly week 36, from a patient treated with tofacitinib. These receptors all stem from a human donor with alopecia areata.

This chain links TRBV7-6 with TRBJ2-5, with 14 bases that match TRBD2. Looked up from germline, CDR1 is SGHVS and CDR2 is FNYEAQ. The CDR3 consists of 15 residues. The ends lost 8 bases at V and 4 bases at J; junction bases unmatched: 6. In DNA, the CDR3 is TGTGCCAGCGGACTGGGACTAGCGGGAGTAGAGACCCAGTACTTC. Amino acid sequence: CASGLGLAGVETQYF.

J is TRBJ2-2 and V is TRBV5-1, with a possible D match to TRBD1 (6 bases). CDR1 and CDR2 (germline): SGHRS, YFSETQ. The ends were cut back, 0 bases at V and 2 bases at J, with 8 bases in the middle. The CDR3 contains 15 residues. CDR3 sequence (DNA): TGCGCCAGCAGCTTGGAGGGACACAACACCGGGGAGCTGTTTTTT. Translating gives CASSLEGHNTGELFF.

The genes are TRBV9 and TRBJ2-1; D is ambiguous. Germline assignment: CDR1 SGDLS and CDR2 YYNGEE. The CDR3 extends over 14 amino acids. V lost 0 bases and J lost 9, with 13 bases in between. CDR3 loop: CASSVGVLTSEQFF. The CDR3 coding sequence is TGTGCCAGCAGCGTAGGGGTTCTAACCAGTGAGCAGTTCTTC.

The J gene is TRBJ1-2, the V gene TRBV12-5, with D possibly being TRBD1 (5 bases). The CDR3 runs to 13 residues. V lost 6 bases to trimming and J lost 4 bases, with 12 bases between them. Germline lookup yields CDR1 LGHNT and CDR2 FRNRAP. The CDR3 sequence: CASGQASSYGYTF. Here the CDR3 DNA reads TGTGCTAGTGGACAGGCCAGTAGCTATGGCTACACCTTC.

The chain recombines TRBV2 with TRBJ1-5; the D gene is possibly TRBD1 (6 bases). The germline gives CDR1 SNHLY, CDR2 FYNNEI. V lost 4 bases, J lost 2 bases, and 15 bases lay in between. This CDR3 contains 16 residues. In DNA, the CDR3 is TGTGCCAGCAGTGGCTTACAGGGTTTGGGCAATCAGCCCCAGCATTTT. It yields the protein CASSGLQGLGNQPQHF.

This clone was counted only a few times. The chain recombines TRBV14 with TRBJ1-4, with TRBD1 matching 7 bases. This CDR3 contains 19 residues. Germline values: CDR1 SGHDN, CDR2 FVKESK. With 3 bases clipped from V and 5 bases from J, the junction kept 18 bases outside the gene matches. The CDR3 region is CASSQSNRGKLLRNEKLFF. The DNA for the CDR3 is TGTGCCAGCAGCCAGAGCAACAGGGGAAAACTTCTGCGGAATGAAAAACTGTTTTTT.

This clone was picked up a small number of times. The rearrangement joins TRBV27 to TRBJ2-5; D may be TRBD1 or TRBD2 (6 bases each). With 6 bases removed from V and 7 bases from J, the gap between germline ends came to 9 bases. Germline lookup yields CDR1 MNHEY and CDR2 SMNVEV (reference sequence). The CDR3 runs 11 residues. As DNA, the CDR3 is TGTGCCAGCAGAGGGGGAGGGACCCAGTACTTC. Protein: CASRGGGTQYF.

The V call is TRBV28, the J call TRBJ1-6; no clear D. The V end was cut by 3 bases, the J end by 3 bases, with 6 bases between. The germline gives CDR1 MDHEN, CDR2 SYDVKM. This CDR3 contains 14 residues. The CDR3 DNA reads TGTGCCAGCAGTTTTGGCCGCTATAATTCACCCCTCCACTTT. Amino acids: CASSFGRYNSPLHF.

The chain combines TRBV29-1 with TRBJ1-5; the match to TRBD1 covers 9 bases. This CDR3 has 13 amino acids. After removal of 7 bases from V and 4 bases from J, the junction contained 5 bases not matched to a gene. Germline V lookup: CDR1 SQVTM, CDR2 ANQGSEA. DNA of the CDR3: TGCAGCGCGAAGACAGGGGGGAATCAGCCCCAGCATTTT. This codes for CSAKTGGNQPQHF.

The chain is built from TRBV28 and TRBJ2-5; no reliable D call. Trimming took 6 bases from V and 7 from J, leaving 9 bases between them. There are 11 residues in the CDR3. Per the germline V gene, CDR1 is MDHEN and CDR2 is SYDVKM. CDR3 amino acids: CASSLRGTQYF. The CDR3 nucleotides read TGTGCCAGCAGCCTCCGAGGGACCCAGTACTTC.

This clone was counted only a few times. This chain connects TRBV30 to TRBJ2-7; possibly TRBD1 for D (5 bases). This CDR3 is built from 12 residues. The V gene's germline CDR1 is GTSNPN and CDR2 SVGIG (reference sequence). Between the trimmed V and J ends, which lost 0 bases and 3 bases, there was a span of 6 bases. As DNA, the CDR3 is TGTGCCTGGAGTGTAGACAGCTACGAGCAGTACTTC. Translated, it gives CAWSVDSYEQYF.

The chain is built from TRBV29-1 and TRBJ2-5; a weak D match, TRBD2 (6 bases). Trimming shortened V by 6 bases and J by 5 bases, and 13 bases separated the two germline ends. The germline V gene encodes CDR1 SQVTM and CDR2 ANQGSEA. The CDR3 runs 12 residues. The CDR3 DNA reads TGCAGCGTCACCGGGACTGCGGAGACCCAGTACTTC. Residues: CSVTGTAETQYF.

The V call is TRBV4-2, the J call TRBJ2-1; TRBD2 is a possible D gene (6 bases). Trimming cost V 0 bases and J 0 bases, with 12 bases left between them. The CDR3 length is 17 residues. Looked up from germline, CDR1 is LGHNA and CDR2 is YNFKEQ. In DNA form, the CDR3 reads TGTGCCAGCAGCCAAGATGCGCGGAGGGGCTCCTACAATGAGCAGTTCTTC. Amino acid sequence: CASSQDARRGSYNEQFF.

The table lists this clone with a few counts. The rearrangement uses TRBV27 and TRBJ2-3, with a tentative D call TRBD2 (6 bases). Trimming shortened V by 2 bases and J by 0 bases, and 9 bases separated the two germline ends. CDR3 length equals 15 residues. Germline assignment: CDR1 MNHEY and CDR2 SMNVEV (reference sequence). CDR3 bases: TGTGCCAGCAGTTTAGGCGGGGCTAGCACAGATACGCAGTATTTT. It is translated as CASSLGGASTDTQYF.

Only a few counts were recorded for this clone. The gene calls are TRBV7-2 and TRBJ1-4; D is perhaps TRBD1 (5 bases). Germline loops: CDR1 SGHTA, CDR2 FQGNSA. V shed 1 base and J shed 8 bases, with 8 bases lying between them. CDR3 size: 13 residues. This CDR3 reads CASSLDRPEKLFF. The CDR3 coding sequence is TGTGCCAGCAGCTTAGACAGGCCAGAAAAACTGTTTTTT.

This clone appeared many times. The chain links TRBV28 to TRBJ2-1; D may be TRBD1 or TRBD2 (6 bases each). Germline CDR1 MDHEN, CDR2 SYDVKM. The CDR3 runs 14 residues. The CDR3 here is CVTSGGLSYNEQFF. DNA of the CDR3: TGTGTCACCTCCGGGGGCCTCTCCTACAATGAGCAGTTCTTC.

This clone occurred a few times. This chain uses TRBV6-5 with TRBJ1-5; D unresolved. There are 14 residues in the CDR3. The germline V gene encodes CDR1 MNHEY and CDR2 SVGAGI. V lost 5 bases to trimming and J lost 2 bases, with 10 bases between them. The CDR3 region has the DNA TGTGCCAGCAGTCGGATCGGGGGCAATCAGCCCCAGCATTTT. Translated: CASSRIGGNQPQHF.

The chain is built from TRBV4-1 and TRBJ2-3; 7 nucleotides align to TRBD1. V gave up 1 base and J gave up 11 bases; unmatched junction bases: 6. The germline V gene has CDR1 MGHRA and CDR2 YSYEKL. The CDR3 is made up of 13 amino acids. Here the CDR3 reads CASSQGTGMRQYF. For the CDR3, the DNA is TGCGCCAGCAGCCAAGGGACAGGAATGAGGCAGTATTTT.

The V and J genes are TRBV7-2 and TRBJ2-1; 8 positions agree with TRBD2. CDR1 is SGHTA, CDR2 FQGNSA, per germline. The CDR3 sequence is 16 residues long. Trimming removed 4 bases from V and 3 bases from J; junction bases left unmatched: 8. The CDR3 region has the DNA TGTGCCAGCAGCTCACCAAGGACTAGCTTCTACAATGAGCAGTTCTTC. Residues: CASSSPRTSFYNEQFF.

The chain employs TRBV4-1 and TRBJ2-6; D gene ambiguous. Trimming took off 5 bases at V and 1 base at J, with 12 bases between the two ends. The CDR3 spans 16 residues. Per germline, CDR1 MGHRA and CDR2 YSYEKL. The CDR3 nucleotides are TGCGCCAGCAGCAATGAGCCGGGTTCTGGGGCCAACGTCCTGACTTTC. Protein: CASSNEPGSGANVLTF.

CDR3 nucleotide sequence: TGTGCCAGCAGTTACTCGACAGGGGCGGGGGCAGATACGCAGTATTTT. The encoded protein is CASSYSTGAGADTQYF. V is TRBV6-5 and J is TRBJ2-3, with D possibly TRBD1 on 8 matching bases. Trimming shortened V by 0 bases and J by 4 bases, and 14 bases separated the two germline ends. Germline V CDR1 and CDR2: MNHEY, SVGAGI. The CDR3 length is 16 residues.

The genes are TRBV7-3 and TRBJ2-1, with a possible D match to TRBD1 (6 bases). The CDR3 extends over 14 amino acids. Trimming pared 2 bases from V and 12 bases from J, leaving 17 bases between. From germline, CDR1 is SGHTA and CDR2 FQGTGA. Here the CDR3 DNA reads TGTGCCAGCAGCTTACCAGGGACAACACGAGGGCAGTTCTTC. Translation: CASSLPGTTRGQFF.

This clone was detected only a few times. The CDR3 coding sequence is TGTGCCAGCAGCGGGGGAAGCACAGATACGCAGTATTTT. Translation gives CASSGGSTDTQYF. This chain links TRBV2 with TRBJ2-3; TRBD2 is a possible D gene (6 bases). Germline V gene sequence: CDR1 SNHLY, CDR2 FYNNEI. V lost 6 bases and J 0 bases, leaving 7 bases between the germline ends. This CDR3 contains 13 residues.

The CDR3 coding sequence is TGTGCCAGCAGCCGTGAGCTAGGTGACAATGAGCAGTTCTTC. Its translation is CASSRELGDNEQFF. The V gene is TRBV5-4, the J gene TRBJ2-1; D is unclear. The CDR3 runs to 14 residues. The germline CDR1 and CDR2 sequences are SGHNT and YYREEE (reference sequence). V was trimmed by 4 bases and J by 5 bases, leaving 13 bases between them.

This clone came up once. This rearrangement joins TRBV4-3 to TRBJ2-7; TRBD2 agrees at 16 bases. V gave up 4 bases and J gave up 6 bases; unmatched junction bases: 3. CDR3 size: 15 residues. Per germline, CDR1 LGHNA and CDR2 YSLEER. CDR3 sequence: CASSPGTSGRVEQYF. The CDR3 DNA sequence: TGCGCCAGCAGCCCAGGGACTAGCGGGAGGGTCGAGCAGTACTTC.

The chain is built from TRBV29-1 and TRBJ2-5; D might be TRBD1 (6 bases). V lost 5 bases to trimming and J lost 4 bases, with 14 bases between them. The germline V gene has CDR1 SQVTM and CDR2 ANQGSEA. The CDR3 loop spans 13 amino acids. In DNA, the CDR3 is TGCAGCGTTTCGATGCTACAGGGAGAGACCCAGTACTTC. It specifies CSVSMLQGETQYF.

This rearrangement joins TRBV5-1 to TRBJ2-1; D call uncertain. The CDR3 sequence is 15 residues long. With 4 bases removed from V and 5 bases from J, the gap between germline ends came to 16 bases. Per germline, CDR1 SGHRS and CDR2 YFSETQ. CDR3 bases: TGCGCCAGCAGCGCTCCGGCCCGTGGGAACAATGAGCAGTTCTTC. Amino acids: CASSAPARGNNEQFF.

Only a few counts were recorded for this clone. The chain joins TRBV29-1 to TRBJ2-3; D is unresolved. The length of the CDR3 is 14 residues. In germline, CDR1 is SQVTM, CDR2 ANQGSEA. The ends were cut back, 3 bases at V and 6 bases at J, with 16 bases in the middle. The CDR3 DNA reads TGCAGCGTTGATCTTGGGAAGGGTACGGATACGCAGTATTTT. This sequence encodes CSVDLGKGTDTQYF.

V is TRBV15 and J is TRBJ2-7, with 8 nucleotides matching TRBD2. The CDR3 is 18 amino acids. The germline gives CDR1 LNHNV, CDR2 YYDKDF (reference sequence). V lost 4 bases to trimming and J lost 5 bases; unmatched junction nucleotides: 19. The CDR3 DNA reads TGTGCCACCAGCAAAACCCGCCCGGGAGGGCGCCTATTCAACGAGCAGTACTTC. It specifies CATSKTRPGGRLFNEQYF.

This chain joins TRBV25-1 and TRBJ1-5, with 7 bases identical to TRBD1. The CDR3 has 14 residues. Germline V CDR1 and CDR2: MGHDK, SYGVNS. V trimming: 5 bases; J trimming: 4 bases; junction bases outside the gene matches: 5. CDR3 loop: CASSRGTENQPQHF. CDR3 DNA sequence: TGTGCCAGCAGTCGGGGGACAGAAAATCAGCCCCAGCATTTT. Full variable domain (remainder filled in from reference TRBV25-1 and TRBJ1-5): EADIYQTPRYLVIGTGKKITLECSQTMGHDKMYWYQQDPGMELHLIHYSYGVNSTEKGDLSSESTVSRIRTEHFPLTLESARPSHTSQYLCASSRGTENQPQHFGDGTRLSIL.